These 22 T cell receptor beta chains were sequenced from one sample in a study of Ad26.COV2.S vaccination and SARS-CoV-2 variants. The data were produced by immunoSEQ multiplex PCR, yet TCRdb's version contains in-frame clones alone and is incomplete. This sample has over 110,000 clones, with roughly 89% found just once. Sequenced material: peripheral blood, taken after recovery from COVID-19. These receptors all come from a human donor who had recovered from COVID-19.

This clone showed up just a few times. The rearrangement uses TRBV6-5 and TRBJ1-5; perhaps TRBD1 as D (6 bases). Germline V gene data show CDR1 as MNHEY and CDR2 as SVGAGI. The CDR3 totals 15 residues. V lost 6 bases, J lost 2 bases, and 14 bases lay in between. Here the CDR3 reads CASRALQGGNQPQHF. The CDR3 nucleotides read TGTGCCAGCAGGGCACTACAGGGTGGCAATCAGCCCCAGCATTTT.

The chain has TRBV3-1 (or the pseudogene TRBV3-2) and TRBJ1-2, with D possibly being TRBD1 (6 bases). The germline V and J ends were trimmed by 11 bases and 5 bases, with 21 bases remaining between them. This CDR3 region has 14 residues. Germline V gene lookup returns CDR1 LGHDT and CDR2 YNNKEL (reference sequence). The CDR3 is CACSGGASNYGYTF. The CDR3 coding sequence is TGTGCCTGCTCGGGGGGGGCGTCGAATTATGGCTACACCTTC.

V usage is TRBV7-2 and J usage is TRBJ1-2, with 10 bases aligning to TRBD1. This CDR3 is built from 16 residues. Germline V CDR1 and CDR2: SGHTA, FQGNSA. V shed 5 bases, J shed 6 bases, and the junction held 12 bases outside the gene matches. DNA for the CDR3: TGTGCCAGCAGCCCAGGGTCGGGACAGGGGTTAGATGGCTACACCTTC. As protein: CASSPGSGQGLDGYTF.

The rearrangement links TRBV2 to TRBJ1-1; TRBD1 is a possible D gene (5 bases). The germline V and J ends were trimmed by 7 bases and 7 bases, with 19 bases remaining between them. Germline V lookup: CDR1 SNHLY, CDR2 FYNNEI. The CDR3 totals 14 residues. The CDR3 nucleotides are TGTGCCAGCAACGTAGGAGGGGCGAGAAGTGAAGCTTTCTTT. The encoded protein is CASNVGGARSEAFF.

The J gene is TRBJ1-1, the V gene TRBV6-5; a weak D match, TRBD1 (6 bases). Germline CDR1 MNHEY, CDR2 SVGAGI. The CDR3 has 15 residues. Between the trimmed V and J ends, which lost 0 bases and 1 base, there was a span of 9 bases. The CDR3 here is CASSYSSGANTEAFF. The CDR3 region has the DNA TGTGCCAGCAGTTACTCATCAGGGGCGAACACTGAAGCTTTCTTT.

The CDR3, as DNA: TGCGCCAGCAGTTTACAGGAAGGGGATGAGCAGTTCTTC. Translated, it gives CASSLQEGDEQFF. The rearrangement uses TRBV10-1 and TRBJ2-1; D perhaps matches TRBD1 (5 bases). Germline lookup yields CDR1 WNHNN and CDR2 SYGVQD (reference sequence). The CDR3 totals 13 residues. V dropped 5 bases and J dropped 8 bases, with 13 bases sitting between them.

The CDR3 reads CASSPSGGQGLLYEKLFF. DNA for the CDR3: TGTGCCAGCAGCCCCTCGGGGGGACAGGGCCTTTTGTATGAAAAACTGTTTTTT. This chain uses TRBV7-2 with TRBJ1-4; 9 bases map to TRBD1. Germline V lookup: CDR1 SGHTA, CDR2 FQGNSA. J was trimmed by 6 bases and V by 5 bases; bases with no gene match: 16. This CDR3 is built from 18 residues.

CDR3 in amino acids: CASSVRATGPGDTQYF. CDR3 sequence (DNA): TGTGCCAGCAGTGTTCGGGCCACTGGGCCCGGAGATACGCAGTATTTT. The chain recombines TRBV25-1 with TRBJ2-3, with unresolved D. Germline V gives CDR1 MGHDK, CDR2 SYGVNS. CDR3 length equals 16 residues. Trimming removed 4 bases from V and 5 bases from J, with 19 bases in between. Together with reference TRBV25-1 and TRBJ2-3, the CDR3 gives the full variable domain: EADIYQTPRYLVIGTGKKITLECSQTMGHDKMYWYQQDPGMELHLIHYSYGVNSTEKGDLSSESTVSRIRTEHFPLTLESARPSHTSQYLCASSVRATGPGDTQYFGPGTRLTVL.

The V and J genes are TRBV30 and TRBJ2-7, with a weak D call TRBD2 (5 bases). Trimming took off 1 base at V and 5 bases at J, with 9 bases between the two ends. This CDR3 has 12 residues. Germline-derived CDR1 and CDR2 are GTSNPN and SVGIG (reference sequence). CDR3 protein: CAWSGRKDEQYF. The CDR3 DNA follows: TGTGCCTGGAGTGGGAGGAAGGACGAGCAGTACTTC.

The CDR3, as DNA: TGTGCCTGGAGCCCGTCGTCCGGGGAGCTGTTTTTT. Translated: CAWSPSSGELFF. The rearrangement joins TRBV30 to TRBJ2-2; D not certain. Trimming cost V 3 bases and J 6 bases, with 8 bases left between them. This CDR3 contains 12 residues. Germline lookup yields CDR1 GTSNPN and CDR2 SVGIG (reference sequence). The full variable domain, completed using reference TRBV30 and TRBJ2-2, is SQTIHQWPATLVQPVGSPLSLECTVEGTSNPNLYWYRQAAGRGLQLLFYSVGIGQISSEVPQNLSASRPQDRQFILSSKKLLLSDSGFYLCAWSPSSGELFFGEGSRLTVL.

In DNA form, the CDR3 reads TGTGCCAGCAAAAAACAGGGGGCAGGTGGCTACACCTTC. It codes for CASKKQGAGGYTF. The chain combines TRBV14 with TRBJ1-2; 9 bases are shared with TRBD1. CDR3 length: 13 amino acids. V shed 7 bases and J 7 bases; nucleotides not matched to a gene: 7. Germline CDR1 and CDR2: SGHDN and FVKESK.

CDR3: CAWSVGVGNSPLHF. The CDR3, as DNA: TGTGCCTGGAGTGTAGGAGTTGGTAATTCACCCCTCCACTTT. The chain couples TRBV30 to TRBJ1-6; D is undetermined. V was pared by 0 bases and J by 6 bases, with 9 bases between. This CDR3 has 14 amino acids. The germline gives CDR1 GTSNPN, CDR2 SVGIG (reference sequence).

The CDR3 sequence is CASLYRGYTF. The CDR3 DNA is TGTGCCAGCCTGTATCGTGGCTACACCTTC. The chain uses TRBV6-5 and TRBJ1-2; D ambiguous. The CDR3 spans 10 residues. The V end was cut by 8 bases, the J end by 7 bases, with 8 bases between. The V gene's germline CDR1 is MNHEY and CDR2 SVGAGI.

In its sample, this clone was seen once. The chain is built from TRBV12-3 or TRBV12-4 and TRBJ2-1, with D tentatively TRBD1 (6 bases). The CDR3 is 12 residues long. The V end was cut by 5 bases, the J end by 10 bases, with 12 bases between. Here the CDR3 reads CASSPGTIEQFF. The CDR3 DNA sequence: TGTGCCAGCAGTCCTGGGACAATAGAGCAGTTCTTC.

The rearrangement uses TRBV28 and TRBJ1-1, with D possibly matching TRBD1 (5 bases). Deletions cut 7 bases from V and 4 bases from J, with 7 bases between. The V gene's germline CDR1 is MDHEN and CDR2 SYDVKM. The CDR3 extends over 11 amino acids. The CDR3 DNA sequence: TGTGCCAGCAAGGGACGCACTGAAGCTTTCTTT. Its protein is CASKGRTEAFF.

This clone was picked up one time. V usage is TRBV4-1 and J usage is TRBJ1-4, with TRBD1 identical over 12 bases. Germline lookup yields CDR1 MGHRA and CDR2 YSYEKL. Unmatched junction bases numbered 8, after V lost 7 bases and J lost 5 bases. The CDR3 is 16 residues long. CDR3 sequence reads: CASNDLGTGGNEKLFF. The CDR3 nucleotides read TGCGCCAGCAACGATTTGGGGACAGGGGGCAATGAAAAACTGTTTTTT.

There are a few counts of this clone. As DNA, the CDR3 is TGTGCCATCCGGGACAGGGGGACTTCACCCCTCCACTTT. Its translation: CAIRDRGTSPLHF. The V call is TRBV28, the J call TRBJ1-6, with TRBD1 identical over 11 bases. The CDR3 has 13 residues. Germline V gene sequence: CDR1 MDHEN, CDR2 SYDVKM. Germline trimming cut 10 bases from V and 9 bases from J; bases unmatched to any gene: 5. Combining the CDR3 with reference TRBV28 and TRBJ1-6 gives the whole variable domain DVKVTQSSRYLVKRTGEKVFLECVQDMDHENMFWYRQDPGLGLRLIYFSYDVKMKEKGDIPEGYSVSREKKERFSLILESASTNQTSMYLCAIRDRGTSPLHFGNGTRLTVT.

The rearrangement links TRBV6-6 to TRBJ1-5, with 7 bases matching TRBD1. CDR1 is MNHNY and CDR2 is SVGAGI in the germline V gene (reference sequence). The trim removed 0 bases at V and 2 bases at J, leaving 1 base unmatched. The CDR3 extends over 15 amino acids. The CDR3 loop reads CASSYSGQRNQPQHF. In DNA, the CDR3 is TGTGCCAGCAGTTACTCGGGACAGCGCAATCAGCCCCAGCATTTT.

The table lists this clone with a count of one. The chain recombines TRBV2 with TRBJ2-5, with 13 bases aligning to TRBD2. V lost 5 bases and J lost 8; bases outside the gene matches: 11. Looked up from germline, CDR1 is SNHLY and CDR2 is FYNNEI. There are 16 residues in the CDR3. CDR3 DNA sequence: TGTGCCAGCAGTAGAGGACTAGCGGGGGCCCGAGAAACCCAGTACTTC. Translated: CASSRGLAGARETQYF.

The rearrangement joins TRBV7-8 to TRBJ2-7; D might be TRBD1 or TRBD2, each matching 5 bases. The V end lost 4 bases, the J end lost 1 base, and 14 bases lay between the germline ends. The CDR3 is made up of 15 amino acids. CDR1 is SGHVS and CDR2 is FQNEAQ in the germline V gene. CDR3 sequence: CASSSSPGPSYEQYF. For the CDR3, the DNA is TGTGCCAGCAGCTCATCCCCGGGACCATCCTACGAGCAGTACTTC.

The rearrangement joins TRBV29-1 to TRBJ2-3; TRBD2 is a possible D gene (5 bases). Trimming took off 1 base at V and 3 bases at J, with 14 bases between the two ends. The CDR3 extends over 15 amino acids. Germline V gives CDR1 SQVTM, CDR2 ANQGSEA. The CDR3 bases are TGCAGCGTTGAAGGCTGGCCCCGAGGGACAGATACGCAGTATTTT. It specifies CSVEGWPRGTDTQYF.

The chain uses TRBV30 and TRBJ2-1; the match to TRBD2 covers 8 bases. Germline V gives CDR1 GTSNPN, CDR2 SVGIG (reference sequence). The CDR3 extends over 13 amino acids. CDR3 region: CVNGGENYNEQFF. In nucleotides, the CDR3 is TGTGTTAACGGGGGGGAGAACTACAATGAGCAGTTCTTC.